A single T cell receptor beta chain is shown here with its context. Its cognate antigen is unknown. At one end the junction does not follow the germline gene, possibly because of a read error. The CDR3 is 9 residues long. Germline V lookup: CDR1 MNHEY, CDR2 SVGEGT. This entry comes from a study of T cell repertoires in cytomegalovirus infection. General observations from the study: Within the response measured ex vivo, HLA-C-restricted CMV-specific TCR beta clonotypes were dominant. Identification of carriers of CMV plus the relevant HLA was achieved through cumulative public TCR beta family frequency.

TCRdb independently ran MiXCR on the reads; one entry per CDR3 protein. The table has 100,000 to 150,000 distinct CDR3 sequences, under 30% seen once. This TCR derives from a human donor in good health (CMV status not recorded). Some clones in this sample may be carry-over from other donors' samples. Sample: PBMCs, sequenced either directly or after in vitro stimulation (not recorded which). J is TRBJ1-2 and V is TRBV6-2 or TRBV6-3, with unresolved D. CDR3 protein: CASSPRLDF. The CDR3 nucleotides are TGTGCCAGCAGTCCCCGACTCGACTTC.